This TCR beta chain was identified in a study of blood T cell repertoires in COVID-19. Looking at the study overall: The study drew acute and convalescent COVID-19 samples from the United States, Italy and Spain. T cells, B-cell-depleted T cells, or PBMCs provided the cDNA or gDNA that served as material.

Authors' processing steps: Amplification from reference gene primers served as the basis for estimated nucleated cell counts. The data were produced by immunoSEQ multiplex PCR, yet TCRdb's version contains in-frame clones alone and is incomplete. That table furnishes V, J and clone size, whereas the DNA furnished D and trimming. The sample has about 34,000 clones, about 80% seen once; the top ten hold around 30%. The germline CDR1 and CDR2 sequences are SGDLS and YYNGEE. CDR3 size: 14 residues. The V gene lost 0 bases and the J gene lost 5 bases, with 8 bases spanning the gap. The chain is built from TRBV9 and TRBJ2-2; weak D call: TRBD2 (6 bases). Source material: peripheral blood. This clonotype was obtained from a man aged 80 or over with acute or convalescent COVID-19. The CDR3 sequence is CASSVAGGTGELFF. In DNA, the CDR3 is TGTGCCAGCAGCGTAGCTGGAGGGACCGGGGAGCTGTTTTTT.